This T cell receptor beta chain was profiled in a study of blood T cells in healthy people across ages. Study-wide background: Capturing about one barcoded beta molecule per two T cells was achieved by template switching.

As concerns this clonotype: Its antigen is still unknown.

The germline V gene encodes CDR1 SGHDN and CDR2 FVKESK. This CDR3 contains 15 residues. Trimming left V 1 base short and J 7 bases short, with 16 bases between. General study findings and limits: Age showed a roughly linear inverse relationship with TCR beta diversity per million T cells. There was no known CMV status for donors, so expanded clonotype changes were possibly confounded.

A sample-barcoded 5' primer and a J-beta primer mix were used in a second PCR of roughly 6 to 11 cycles. TCRdb analysed the 5' RACE reads with MiXCR anew, one entry per CDR3 protein. The sample includes around 870,000 distinct CDR3 sequences, around 30% of them seen just once. The origin of this receptor is an elderly woman in good health. The sample taken for sequencing was blood. This rearrangement joins TRBV14 to TRBJ1-1; D perhaps matches TRBD1 (6 bases). CDR3 amino acids: CASSQGTGTIIEAFF. The CDR3 bases are TGTGCCAGCAGCCAAGGAACCGGGACAATCATTGAAGCTTTCTTT.